What follows describes a single TCR beta chain. The use of genomic DNA as template underpinned the TCR beta VDJ and CDR3 profiling. MiXCR, applied by TCRdb to the reads, yields one record per CDR3 protein. Among under 500,000 distinct CDR3 sequences listed, over 25% were seen once. The data belong to a study of CD8+CD57+ T cells in acquired aplastic anemia. The patients chosen for sequencing had shown expansion of CD8+CD57+ cells (detected by flow cytometry). Germline CDR1 reads LNHDA; CDR2 reads SQIVND (reference sequence). The CDR3 covers 16 residues. The J segment lost 0 bases and the V segment lost 3 bases, leaving 5 bases of the junction unmatched.

Sequences were obtained from sorted CD4+, CD8+, or CD8+CD57+ T cells (not recorded which) from PBMCs. The J gene is TRBJ2-3, the V gene TRBV19, with 8 bases lining up with TRBD1. This receptor was obtained from a human donor with aplastic anemia. This CDR3 is CASSIRGPTSTDTQYF. DNA of the CDR3: TGTGCCAGTAGTATCAGGGGGCCAACTAGCACAGATACGCAGTATTTT.